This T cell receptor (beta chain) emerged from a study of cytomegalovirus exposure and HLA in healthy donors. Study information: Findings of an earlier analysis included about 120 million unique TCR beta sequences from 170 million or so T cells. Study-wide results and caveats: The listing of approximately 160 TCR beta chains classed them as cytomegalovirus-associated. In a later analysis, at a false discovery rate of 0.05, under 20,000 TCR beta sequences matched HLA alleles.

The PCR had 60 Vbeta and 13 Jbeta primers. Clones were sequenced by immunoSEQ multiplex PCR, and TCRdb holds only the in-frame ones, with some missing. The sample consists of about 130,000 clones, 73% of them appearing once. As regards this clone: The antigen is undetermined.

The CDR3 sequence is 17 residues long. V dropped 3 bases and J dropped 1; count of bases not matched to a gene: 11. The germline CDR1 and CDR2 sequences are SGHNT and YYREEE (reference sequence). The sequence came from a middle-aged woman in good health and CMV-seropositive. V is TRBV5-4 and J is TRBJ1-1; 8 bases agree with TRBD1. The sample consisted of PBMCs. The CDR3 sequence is CASSSLDREGGNTEAFF. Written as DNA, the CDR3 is TGTGCCAGCAGCTCCCTGGACAGGGAGGGGGGGAACACTGAAGCTTTCTTT.